This is a list of T cell receptor beta chains from one sample in a study of CD8 T cells in ankylosing spondylitis. TCRdb recomputed calls from the 5' RACE reads with MiXCR, one row per CDR3 protein. The sample includes around 490,000 distinct CDR3 sequences, about 5.2% of them seen just once. Sequenced material: blood, either unsorted or a sorted T cell fraction (not recorded which). The receptor set was obtained from a male donor with ankylosing spondylitis. The CDR3 runs from the conserved cysteine through the conserved F or W. The order of the fields is J gene, D gene, V gene, clone size, CDR3 DNA, CDR3 protein. The D gene is left open where the match is weak. The size of a clone is reported for some rows only, either as once, few or many, or as a class for expanded clones.

J: TRBJ2-7
D: -
V: TRBV7-8
size: few
DNA: TGTGCCAGCAGCTTAGCGGGACGATACTACGAGCAGTACTTC
CDR3: CASSLAGRYYEQYF

J: TRBJ2-7
D: -
V: TRBV15
size: -
DNA: TGTGCCACCTCAGACCCCAGGTTCTCCTACGAGCAGTACTTC
CDR3: CATSDPRFSYEQYF

J: TRBJ1-3
D: -
V: TRBV5-1
size: many
DNA: TGCGCCAGCACGCGAGGAGACTCTGGAAACACCATATATTTT
CDR3: CASTRGDSGNTIYF

J: TRBJ2-7
D: TRBD1
V: TRBV7-2
size: many
DNA: TGTGCCAGCGGCGGACAGGACGTCTACGAGCAGTACTTC
CDR3: CASGGQDVYEQYF

J: TRBJ2-1
D: TRBD2
V: TRBV28
size: many
DNA: TGTGCCAGCAGCGAGGGACTAGCGGGGGCCGTAGGGCAGTTCTTC
CDR3: CASSEGLAGAVGQFF

J: TRBJ2-1
D: -
V: TRBV6-2/TRBV6-3
size: many
DNA: TGTGCCGGAAGTTCCTATCGGAGCAATGAGCAGTTCTTC
CDR3: CAGSSYRSNEQFF

J: TRBJ2-7
D: TRBD2
V: TRBV28
size: many
DNA: TGTGCCACCCTCGGGGGGGTCCACGAGCAGTACTTC
CDR3: CATLGGVHEQYF

J: TRBJ1-1
D: -
V: TRBV6-1
size: many
DNA: TGTGCCAGCAGTGGGGGGGTGGGCACTGAAGCTTTCTTT
CDR3: CASSGGVGTEAFF

J: TRBJ2-1
D: -
V: TRBV7-9
size: many
DNA: TGTGCCAGCAGCTTACCCCGGGACAATGAGCAGTTCTTC
CDR3: CASSLPRDNEQFF

J: TRBJ2-2
D: -
V: TRBV5-5
size: many
DNA: TGTGCCAGCAGCTTGGGAGACCGATTAACCGGGGAGCTGTTTTTT
CDR3: CASSLGDRLTGELFF

J: TRBJ2-5
D: TRBD2
V: TRBV5-1
size: many
DNA: TGCGCCAGCAGCTTGCTAGCGGGGAGGCAAGAGACCCAGTACTTC
CDR3: CASSLLAGRQETQYF

J: TRBJ2-5
D: -
V: TRBV9
size: many
DNA: TGTGCCAGCAGCCCAGGGGGGGGGCTGGTTGAGACCCAGTACTTC
CDR3: CASSPGGGLVETQYF

J: TRBJ2-5
D: -
V: TRBV21-1
size: many
DNA: TGTGCCAGCATTTGGGGCTTGGGACTCCCCAAAGGGAGGACCCAAGAGACCCAGTACTTC
CDR3: CASIWGLGLPKGRTQETQYF

J: TRBJ2-7
D: -
V: TRBV29-1
size: many
DNA: TGCAGCGTTGTTGAACAGAGCTCCTACGAGCAGTACTTC
CDR3: CSVVEQSSYEQYF

J: TRBJ2-3
D: -
V: TRBV4-3
size: -
DNA: TGCGCCAGCAGCCAAGAGATGATCCCAGATACGCAGTATTTT
CDR3: CASSQEMIPDTQYF

J: TRBJ1-4
D: -
V: TRBV5-4
size: many
DNA: TGTGCCAGCAGCTTGGGTGGGCAGTTACAAGAAAAACTGTTTTTT
CDR3: CASSLGGQLQEKLFF

J: TRBJ1-4
D: -
V: TRBV4-3
size: many
DNA: TGCGCCAGCAGCCAACGATGGGGAAAACTGTTTTTT
CDR3: CASSQRWGKLFF

J: TRBJ1-2
D: TRBD1
V: TRBV20-1
size: many
DNA: TGCAGTGCTAGAGAAGACAGGGACTATGGCTACACCTTC
CDR3: CSAREDRDYGYTF

J: TRBJ2-7
D: -
V: TRBV5-6
size: many
DNA: TGTGCCAGCAGCCCCCAGGACGGGGCCTACGAGCAGTACTTC
CDR3: CASSPQDGAYEQYF

J: TRBJ2-2
D: -
V: TRBV7-9
size: many
DNA: TGTGCCAGCAGCCGCGTGCGCGGGGAGCTGTTTTTT
CDR3: CASSRVRGELFF

J: TRBJ2-7
D: -
V: TRBV3-1
size: -
DNA: TGTGCCAGCAGCCACGCAGGGGACACCTACGAGCAGTACTTC
CDR3: CASSHAGDTYEQYF

J: TRBJ2-1
D: TRBD1
V: TRBV24-1
size: many
DNA: TGTGCCACCAGTGACAGAAGACAGGGGTCCTACAATGAGCAGTTCTTC
CDR3: CATSDRRQGSYNEQFF

J: TRBJ1-1
D: TRBD1
V: TRBV20-1
size: many
DNA: TGCAGTGCTAGAGGCCTGGGACAGGGGAACACTGAAGCTTTCTTT
CDR3: CSARGLGQGNTEAFF

J: TRBJ2-1
D: -
V: TRBV5-1
size: -
DNA: TGCGCCAGCGAACTGAGCGGACATCCAGGCTCCTACAATGAGCAGTTCTTC
CDR3: CASELSGHPGSYNEQFF

J: TRBJ1-1
D: -
V: TRBV9
size: many
DNA: TGTGCCAGCAGCGTCCCTGAAGCTTTCTTT
CDR3: CASSVPEAFF

J: TRBJ2-3
D: -
V: TRBV12-3/TRBV12-4
size: -
DNA: TGTGCCAGCTGGCCGCAGATCACCCGGGAGATAGTACTCACAGATACGCAGTATTTT
CDR3: CASWPQITREIVLTDTQYF

J: TRBJ1-1
D: TRBD1
V: TRBV7-9
size: many
DNA: TGTGCCAGCAGCCCTAGGCCGACAGGGGAAGCTTTCTTT
CDR3: CASSPRPTGEAFF

J: TRBJ2-4
D: TRBD1
V: TRBV20-1
size: many
DNA: TGCAGTGCTCACGGGACAGTAGCCAAAAACATTCAGTACTTC
CDR3: CSAHGTVAKNIQYF

J: TRBJ1-2
D: -
V: TRBV7-2
size: many
DNA: TGTGCCAGCACCTTGGGTACGGACGGCTACACCTTC
CDR3: CASTLGTDGYTF

J: TRBJ1-6
D: TRBD1
V: TRBV20-1
size: many
DNA: TGCAGTGGAGCAGGGGGCTCAGGATCACCCCTCCACTTT
CDR3: CSGAGGSGSPLHF

J: TRBJ2-2
D: -
V: TRBV7-8
size: few
DNA: TGTGCCAGCAGGCAGGGTCTCGGGGAGCTGTTTTTT
CDR3: CASRQGLGELFF

J: TRBJ2-5
D: TRBD1
V: TRBV4-3
size: many
DNA: TGCGCCAGCAGCCAAGCATGGACAGGGCAGCTAGAGACCCAGTACTTC
CDR3: CASSQAWTGQLETQYF

J: TRBJ2-1
D: -
V: TRBV20-1
size: many
DNA: TGCAGTGCTAGAGATTTTGCGGCTAGCGAGTATAATGAGCAGTTCTTC
CDR3: CSARDFAASEYNEQFF

J: TRBJ2-1
D: TRBD2
V: TRBV7-3
size: -
DNA: TGTGCCAGCAGCTTAACGTACGGGGGGGACTACAATGAGCAGTTCTTC
CDR3: CASSLTYGGDYNEQFF

J: TRBJ2-3
D: TRBD2
V: TRBV6-5
size: many
DNA: TGTGCCAGCAGTTACGGGGCTAGCGGGGCAGATACGCAGTATTTT
CDR3: CASSYGASGADTQYF

J: TRBJ1-1
D: -
V: TRBV5-1
size: few
DNA: TGCGCCAGCAGCTTGGCCATAGGGGTTTACACTGAAGCTTTCTTT
CDR3: CASSLAIGVYTEAFF

J: TRBJ2-5
D: -
V: TRBV29-1
size: many
DNA: TGCAGCGTTGAAGACCATAAGCAGGGAGAGACCCAGTACTTC
CDR3: CSVEDHKQGETQYF

J: TRBJ1-1
D: TRBD1
V: TRBV5-1
size: many
DNA: TGCGCCAGCAGCGTTGGACAGGGGGGTAAAGCTTTCTTT
CDR3: CASSVGQGGKAFF

J: TRBJ1-3
D: -
V: TRBV28
size: many
DNA: TGTGCCAGCAGTACCGGGGGCACTGGAAACACCATATATTTT
CDR3: CASSTGGTGNTIYF

J: TRBJ2-5
D: TRBD1
V: TRBV29-1
size: many
DNA: TGCAGCGTAACATTTCCGGGACAGGGGGGAGAGACCCAGTACTTC
CDR3: CSVTFPGQGGETQYF

J: TRBJ1-6
D: TRBD1
V: TRBV9
size: many
DNA: TGTGCCAGCAGCGTAGACAGGGGCTATAATTCACCCCTCCACTTT
CDR3: CASSVDRGYNSPLHF

J: TRBJ1-2
D: -
V: TRBV7-9
size: many
DNA: TGTGCCAGCAGCTTATATCTTGCGGGGACTCCGGCCGAGGGCTACACCTTC
CDR3: CASSLYLAGTPAEGYTF

J: TRBJ1-4
D: -
V: TRBV4-3
size: many
DNA: TGCGCCAGCAGCCTTAGGACTCCCTCAACTAATGAAAAACTGTTTTTT
CDR3: CASSLRTPSTNEKLFF

J: TRBJ2-5
D: -
V: TRBV7-8
size: -
DNA: TGTGCCAGCAGCTGGGCCCGAAGGGTCAGCGAGACCCAGTACTTC
CDR3: CASSWARRVSETQYF

J: TRBJ1-1
D: -
V: TRBV5-1
size: many
DNA: TGCGCCAGCAGTGACCTTCAGGGATCGAACACTGAAGCTTTCTTT
CDR3: CASSDLQGSNTEAFF

J: TRBJ1-4
D: -
V: TRBV7-2
size: many
DNA: TGTGCCAGCAGCCCGGGTGGTGGGGCAACTAATGAAAAACTGTTTTTT
CDR3: CASSPGGGATNEKLFF

J: TRBJ2-5
D: -
V: TRBV29-1
size: many
DNA: TGCAGCGTACTCAGCGGGGCCACGACAGGCCCAGAGACCCAGTACTTC
CDR3: CSVLSGATTGPETQYF

J: TRBJ2-7
D: TRBD1
V: TRBV20-1
size: many
DNA: TGCAGTGCTGCCGGGACAGGGCTGCACGAGCAGTACTTC
CDR3: CSAAGTGLHEQYF

J: TRBJ2-1
D: -
V: TRBV11-1
size: -
DNA: TGTGCCAGCAGCTTGTTGGGGAGTTTCAATGAGCAGTTCTTC
CDR3: CASSLLGSFNEQFF

J: TRBJ2-1
D: -
V: TRBV20-1
size: many
DNA: TGCAGTGCTAGCAGGGCTTACTACTACAATGAGCAGTTCTTC
CDR3: CSASRAYYYNEQFF

J: TRBJ1-4
D: -
V: TRBV12-3/TRBV12-4
size: many
DNA: TGTGCCAGCAGTTTCTCCCCCGGTGGTGAAAAACTGTTTTTT
CDR3: CASSFSPGGEKLFF

J: TRBJ1-1
D: -
V: TRBV9
size: many
DNA: TGTGCCAGCAGCGCCCGCGGGGGGAACACTGAAGCTTTCTTT
CDR3: CASSARGGNTEAFF

J: TRBJ2-1
D: -
V: TRBV12-3/TRBV12-4
size: many
DNA: TGTGCCAGCACCCTATGGGGGCGGAGCTACAATGAGCAGTTCTTC
CDR3: CASTLWGRSYNEQFF

J: TRBJ1-5
D: -
V: TRBV4-1
size: many
DNA: TGCGCCAGCAGCCAAGCTGGCAGTGTCAATCAGCCCCAGCATTTT
CDR3: CASSQAGSVNQPQHF

J: TRBJ1-4
D: -
V: TRBV10-3
size: many
DNA: TGTGCCATCAGTGAAGGGGGAGAAAAACTGTTTTTT
CDR3: CAISEGGEKLFF

J: TRBJ2-2
D: -
V: TRBV7-6
size: many
DNA: TGTGCCAGCAGCGGCACTGATCTAAGAACCGGGGAGCTGTTTTTT
CDR3: CASSGTDLRTGELFF

J: TRBJ2-5
D: -
V: TRBV7-9
size: many
DNA: TGTGCCAGCAGGTTGTACCAGACTAGTGCGGAGACCCAGTACTTC
CDR3: CASRLYQTSAETQYF

J: TRBJ2-2
D: TRBD1
V: TRBV18
size: many
DNA: TGTGCCAGCTTACCGGGACAGCGTAACACCGGGGAGCTGTTTTTT
CDR3: CASLPGQRNTGELFF

J: TRBJ2-1
D: -
V: TRBV6-5
size: few
DNA: TGTGCCAGCAGTTACAAGGTTCCAAGCTCCTACAATGAGCAGTTCTTC
CDR3: CASSYKVPSSYNEQFF

J: TRBJ1-6
D: -
V: TRBV6-1
size: many
DNA: TGTGCCAGCCTCGGAGAACCTTACTCAGGGTCACCCCTCCACTTT
CDR3: CASLGEPYSGSPLHF